This TCR beta chain was found in a study of blood T cell repertoires in COVID-19. Deletions cut 1 base from V and 0 bases from J, with 7 bases between. Germline V gene data show CDR1 as SGHTA and CDR2 as FQGNSA. This CDR3 spans 16 amino acids. Produced via immunoSEQ multiplex PCR; TCRdb's table is partial and in-frame only. The data hold about 330,000 clones, with about 92% observed a single time. The chain employs TRBV7-2 and TRBJ1-6; D not certain. This TCR derives from a woman between 25 and 40 years old who had recovered from COVID-19. The sample comprised PBMCs or T cells enriched from blood (not recorded which). The DNA for the CDR3 is TGTGCCAGCAGCTTAGGAGGCAGCTCCTATAATTCACCCCTCCACTTT. Its translation is CASSLGGSSYNSPLHF. Full variable domain (missing parts from reference TRBV7-2 and TRBJ1-6): GAGVSQSPSNKVTEKGKDVELRCDPISGHTALYWYRQSLGQGLEFLIYFQGNSAPDKSGLPSDRFSAERTGGSVSTLTIQRTQQEDSAVYLCASSLGGSSYNSPLHFGNGTRLTVT.